These 4 T cell receptor beta chains were all obtained from the same sample, sequenced in a study of shared clonotypes between healthy human individuals. TCRdb's copy holds only in-frame clones and misses some; the assay was immunoSEQ multiplex PCR. The sample gives millions of clones, about 95% of which show up once; more than 0.95% is in the top ten. Terminally differentiated effector memory CD45RA+ cells were excluded from the naive CD8 cells, which were CD45RO-negative and positively selected for CCR7. Sequencing used naive CD8+ T cells sorted from blood. The source of these receptors is a man between 18 and 29 years old in good health.

This chain links TRBV9 with TRBJ1-5, with D possibly matching TRBD1 (6 bases). The germline CDR1 and CDR2 sequences are SGDLS and YYNGEE. The V end was cut by 2 bases, the J end by 8 bases, with 17 bases between. The CDR3 length is 15 residues. The chain's CDR3 is CASSVRGLHGEPQHF. The CDR3 DNA reads TGTGCCAGCAGCGTCAGGGGCTTACACGGTGAGCCCCAGCATTTT.

The chain carries TRBV10-3 and TRBJ2-3; 11 positions match TRBD2. CDR1 ENHRY and CDR2 SYGVKD come from the germline V gene. This CDR3 is built from 17 residues. The ends lost 4 bases at V and 2 bases at J; junction bases unmatched: 8. CDR3 loop: CAISGGLAGGPTDTQYF. The CDR3 nucleotides are TGTGCCATCAGTGGAGGCCTAGCGGGAGGACCCACAGATACGCAGTATTTT.

The chain is built from TRBV13 and TRBJ2-7, with 9 bases identical to TRBD2. The trim removed 5 bases at V and 6 bases at J, leaving 20 bases unmatched. CDR1 is PRHDT, CDR2 FYEKMQ, per germline (reference sequence). The CDR3 covers 18 residues. CDR3 sequence (DNA): TGTGCCAGCAGCGTTAGGGGCGGGAGGGGCCTGGCGTCGGGCGAGCAGTACTTC. Amino acid sequence: CASSVRGGRGLASGEQYF.

This sequence joins TRBV9 and TRBJ2-1; D is unresolved. Germline CDR1 SGDLS, CDR2 YYNGEE. Trimming cost V 4 bases and J 6 bases, with 14 bases left between them. This CDR3 comprises 14 residues. The CDR3 spells CASSPETLLNEQFF. CDR3 bases: TGTGCCAGCAGCCCTGAGACCTTGCTCAATGAGCAGTTCTTC.